This TCR beta chain was identified during a study of T-cell reconstitution after alpha-beta-depleted transplantation in children. This clonotype was observed at least ten times. Antigen unknown. Library preparation (for TCRbeta) was performed with unique molecular identifiers. TCRdb recomputed calls from the PCR reads with MiXCR, one row per CDR3 protein. The table has hundreds of thousands of distinct CDR3 sequences, over 9.5% seen once; the top ten hold roughly 2%. Study results and caveats: Some patients' high day-60 TCRbeta diversity was traced to surviving recipient T cells and thymic progenitors.

The sequencing here drew on PBMCs, taken before TCRalphabeta/CD19-depleted stem cell transplant. This receptor was identified in a child aged 2-15 years with inherited bone marrow failure, due to receive a stem cell transplant.

Written as DNA, the CDR3 is TGTGCCAGCAGCCTAACCGCGAGCTCTGGAAACACCATATATTTT. Translating gives CASSLTASSGNTIYF. The chain recombines TRBV27 with TRBJ1-3; D is undetermined. The CDR3 loop spans 15 amino acids. Germline V CDR1 and CDR2: MNHEY, SMNVEV (reference sequence). V was clipped by 6 bases and J by 0 bases, with 12 bases between them.